These T cell receptor beta chains were read from a single sample in a study of T-cell memory formation after mild COVID-19. Each CDR3 protein is one row after TCRdb ran MiXCR on the 5' RACE reads. The profile shows hundreds of thousands of distinct CDR3 sequences, around 28% of them singletons. Sequenced sample: PBMCs or a T cell subset sorted from them (not recorded which). The receptors here all came from an adult woman who had mild COVID-19 (a few samples of this study predate the infection). Cell type and time point are not known. Both conserved end residues are part of each CDR3. The D gene is left open where the match is weak. The listing skips clone size in some rows; elsewhere it reads once, few, many or a size class.

TRBJ2-7,TRBV6-2/TRBV6-3,NA,few,TGTGCCAGCAGCCGCGACGCGGGTCAGCCCTACGAGCAGTACTTC,CASSRDAGQPYEQYF
TRBJ1-2,TRBV6-4,NA,NA,TGTGCCAGCAGCGCCGGGACGCGGTATGGCTACACCTTC,CASSAGTRYGYTF
TRBJ2-1,TRBV15,NA,few,TGTGCCACCAGCAGCCCTATAAATGAGCAGTTCTTC,CATSSPINEQFF
TRBJ2-3,TRBV10-3,NA,few,TGTGCCATCAGCGACGCGGTCCTTAGTACGCAGTATTTT,CAISDAVLSTQYF
TRBJ2-3,TRBV7-9,TRBD2,NA,TGTGCCAGCAGCGCTGGGACTAGGGGGACGGATACGCAGTATTTT,CASSAGTRGTDTQYF
TRBJ1-1,TRBV20-1,NA,few,TGCAGTGCTAGGGAGATAGGAGCCACTGAAGCTTTCTTT,CSAREIGATEAFF
TRBJ1-2,TRBV15,TRBD1,NA,TGTGCCACCAGCAGAGAGGGGACAGGGGGCGGCTATGGCTACACCTTC,CATSREGTGGGYGYTF
TRBJ2-5,TRBV18,TRBD1,few,TGTGCCAGCTCACCGTCAATGGGACAGGGGGAGACCCAGTACTTC,CASSPSMGQGETQYF
TRBJ2-7,TRBV3-1,TRBD2,NA,TGTGCCAGCAGCCTCGGGAGGTTTAGCTCCTACGAGCAGTACTTC,CASSLGRFSSYEQYF
TRBJ2-7,TRBV15,NA,NA,TGTGCCACCAGCAGATTAACGGACGGCGCCGAGCAGTACTTC,CATSRLTDGAEQYF
TRBJ2-7,TRBV7-9,TRBD2,few,TGTGCCAGCAGCGAAGCGGGGAAATCTTACGAGCAGTACTTC,CASSEAGKSYEQYF
TRBJ2-7,TRBV7-9,TRBD1,few,TGTGCCAGCAGCTTACGGGACAGGGGGCGCGAGCAGTACTTC,CASSLRDRGREQYF
TRBJ2-1,TRBV7-9,TRBD2,NA,TGTGCCAGCAGTATAACTAGCGGGACAAGGAGCTCCTACAATGAGCAGTTCTTC,CASSITSGTRSSYNEQFF
TRBJ2-7,TRBV7-8,NA,few,TGTGCCAGCAGCCCCCCGGGGGCCAGGTACGAGCAGTACTTC,CASSPPGARYEQYF
TRBJ1-2,TRBV7-2,NA,NA,TGTGCCAGCAGCCCCCTTATGGGAAGGAGAAGGGGCTACACCTTC,CASSPLMGRRRGYTF
TRBJ1-1,TRBV24-1,NA,NA,TGTGCCACCAGTGCGGGGCAGGGGTGGACTGAAGCTTTCTTT,CATSAGQGWTEAFF
TRBJ2-3,TRBV29-1,TRBD2,NA,TGCAGCGTATCCGGGACTAGCGGGGCTCGGGCCACAGATACGCAGTATTTT,CSVSGTSGARATDTQYF
TRBJ2-5,TRBV18,NA,few,TGTGCCAGCTCACCCGCGAACCCGGGCTCCCTGGAGACCCAGTACTTC,CASSPANPGSLETQYF
TRBJ1-4,TRBV5-5,NA,few,TGTGCCAGCAGCCCAGGTTTCGAACCTAATGAAAAACTGTTTTTT,CASSPGFEPNEKLFF
TRBJ2-3,TRBV12-3/TRBV12-4,NA,NA,TGTGCCAGCAGTTTAGATTCAGGCACAGATACGCAGTATTTT,CASSLDSGTDTQYF
TRBJ2-1,TRBV7-3,NA,NA,TGTGCCAGCAGCTTAAGAGCGGGTGTTGGGTGGAGCTCCTACAATGAGCAGTTCTTC,CASSLRAGVGWSSYNEQFF
TRBJ1-2,TRBV3-1,NA,NA,TGTGCCAGCAGCCGGGGGGGACTACCTAACTATGGCTACACCTTC,CASSRGGLPNYGYTF
TRBJ2-7,TRBV10-3,NA,once,TGTGCCATCAGTGAGTCGCAGGTTCAGCAGTACTTC,CAISESQVQQYF
TRBJ2-3,TRBV18,NA,NA,TGTGCCAGCTCACCTCCAACACCTGGCACAGATACGCAGTATTTT,CASSPPTPGTDTQYF
TRBJ2-7,TRBV14,TRBD1,NA,TGTGCCAGCAGCCAAGACCGGGACAGGGCCTACGAGCAGTACTTC,CASSQDRDRAYEQYF